One sample yielded the 4 T cell receptor beta chains listed below, sequenced in a study of graft-versus-host responses after intestinal transplantation. Profiling relied on immunoSEQ multiplex PCR, and the TCRdb table lists in-frame clones only, not all of them. Among approximately 37,000 clones listed, roughly 93% were seen once. The sequences come from PBMCs, collected 700 to 850 days after intestinal transplantation. These TCRs come from a human patient who received an intestinal transplant, so some T cells may come from the graft donor.

In this sample, this clone turned up a few times. The gene calls are TRBV7-6 and TRBJ1-2; D might be TRBD1 (5 bases). Per germline, CDR1 SGHVS and CDR2 FNYEAQ. V gave up 1 base and J gave up 6 bases, with 9 bases separating them. This CDR3 spans 13 amino acids. The CDR3 bases are TGTGCCAGCAGCTTAGTGTTAGGGGATGGCTACACCTTC. Translating it yields CASSLVLGDGYTF.

The rearrangement links TRBV6-5 to TRBJ2-1; D might be TRBD1 (6 bases). The CDR3 sequence is 14 residues long. Germline CDR1 is MNHEY and CDR2 is SVGAGI. V dropped 4 bases and J dropped 8 bases, with 15 bases sitting between them. In nucleotides, the CDR3 is TGTGCCAGCAGTTTCTATACAGGGAACGATGAGCAGTTCTTC. It yields the protein CASSFYTGNDEQFF.

The chain combines TRBV6-5 with TRBJ2-7; 9 nucleotides agree with TRBD2. Germline CDR1 is MNHEY and CDR2 is SVGAGI. CDR3 size: 13 residues. V was clipped by 8 bases and J by 6 bases; unmatched bases: 8. The DNA of the CDR3 is TGTGCCAGCTCAACTAGCGGGTTTATCGAGCAGTACTTC. Amino acids: CASSTSGFIEQYF.

This chain uses TRBV29-1 with TRBJ2-7, with D perhaps given as TRBD1 or TRBD2 (5 bases each). Trimming cost V 1 base and J 1 base, with 8 bases left between them. CDR3 size: 13 residues. The germline V gene has CDR1 SQVTM and CDR2 ANQGSEA. The CDR3 nucleotides are TGCAGCGTTGAAGCAGGGAGATCCTACGAGCAGTACTTC. Translating it yields CSVEAGRSYEQYF.